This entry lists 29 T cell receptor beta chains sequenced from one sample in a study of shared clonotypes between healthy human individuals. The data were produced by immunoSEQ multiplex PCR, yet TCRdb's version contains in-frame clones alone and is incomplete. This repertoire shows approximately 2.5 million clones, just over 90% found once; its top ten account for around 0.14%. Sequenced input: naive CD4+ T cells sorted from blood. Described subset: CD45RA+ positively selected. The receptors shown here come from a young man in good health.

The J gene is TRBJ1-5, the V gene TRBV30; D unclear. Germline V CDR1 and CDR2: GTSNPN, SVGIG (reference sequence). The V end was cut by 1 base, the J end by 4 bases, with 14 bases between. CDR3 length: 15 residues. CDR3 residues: CAWSARGTVNQPQHF. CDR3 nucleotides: TGTGCCTGGAGTGCTCGGGGAACCGTAAATCAGCCCCAGCATTTT.

The CDR3 DNA sequence: TGCGCCAGCAGCCAAAGGACAGGCCATGATTCACCCCTCCACTTT. This sequence encodes CASSQRTGHDSPLHF. The rearrangement joins TRBV4-1 to TRBJ1-6; TRBD1 agrees at 7 bases. The CDR3 loop spans 15 amino acids. The junction had 6 bases not matched to a gene; V was cut back by 2 bases and J by 8 bases. Germline V gives CDR1 MGHRA, CDR2 YSYEKL.

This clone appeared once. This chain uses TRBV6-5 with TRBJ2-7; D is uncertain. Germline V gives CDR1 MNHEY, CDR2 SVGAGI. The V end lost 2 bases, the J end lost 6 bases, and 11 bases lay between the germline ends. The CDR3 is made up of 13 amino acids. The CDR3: CASSYGLVTEQYF. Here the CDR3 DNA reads TGTGCCAGCAGTTACGGGTTAGTCACCGAGCAGTACTTC.

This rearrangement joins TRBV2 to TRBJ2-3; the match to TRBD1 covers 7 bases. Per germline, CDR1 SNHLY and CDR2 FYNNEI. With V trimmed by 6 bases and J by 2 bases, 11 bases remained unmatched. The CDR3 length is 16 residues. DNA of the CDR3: TGTGCCAGCAGATTATACGACAGGGACCTCACAGATACGCAGTATTTT. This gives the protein CASRLYDRDLTDTQYF.

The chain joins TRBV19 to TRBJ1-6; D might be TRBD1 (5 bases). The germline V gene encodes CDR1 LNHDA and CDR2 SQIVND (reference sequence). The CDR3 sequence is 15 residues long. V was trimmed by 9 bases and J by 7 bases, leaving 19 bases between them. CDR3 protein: CASTPRGRENSPLHF. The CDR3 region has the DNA TGTGCCAGCACCCCACGGGGGAGGGAAAATTCACCCCTCCACTTT.

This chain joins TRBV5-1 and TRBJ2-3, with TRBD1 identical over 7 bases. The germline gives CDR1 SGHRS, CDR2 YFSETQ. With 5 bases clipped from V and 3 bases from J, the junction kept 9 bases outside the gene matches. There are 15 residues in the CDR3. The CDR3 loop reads CASRYTGTATDTQYF. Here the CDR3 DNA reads TGCGCCAGCAGGTACACCGGGACAGCTACAGATACGCAGTATTTT.

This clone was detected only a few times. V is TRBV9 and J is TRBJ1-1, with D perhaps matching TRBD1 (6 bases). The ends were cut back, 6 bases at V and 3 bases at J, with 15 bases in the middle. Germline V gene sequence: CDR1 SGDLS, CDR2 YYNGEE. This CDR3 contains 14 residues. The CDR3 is CASTKDRWDTEAFF. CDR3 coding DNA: TGTGCCAGCACCAAAGACAGGTGGGACACTGAAGCTTTCTTT.

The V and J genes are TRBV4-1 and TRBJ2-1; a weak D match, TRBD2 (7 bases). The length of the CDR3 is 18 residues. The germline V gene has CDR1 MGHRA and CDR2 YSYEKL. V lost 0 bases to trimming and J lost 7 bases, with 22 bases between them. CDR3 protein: CASSQDPHRVLAWNEQFF. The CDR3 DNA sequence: TGCGCCAGCAGCCAAGATCCCCACAGGGTACTAGCGTGGAATGAGCAGTTCTTC.

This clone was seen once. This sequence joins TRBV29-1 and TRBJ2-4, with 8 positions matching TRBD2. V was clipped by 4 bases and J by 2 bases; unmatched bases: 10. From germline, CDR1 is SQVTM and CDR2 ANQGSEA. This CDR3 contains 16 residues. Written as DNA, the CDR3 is TGCAGCGTTGTCTTAAGTAGCGGGAAGACCAAAAACATTCAGTACTTC. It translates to CSVVLSSGKTKNIQYF.

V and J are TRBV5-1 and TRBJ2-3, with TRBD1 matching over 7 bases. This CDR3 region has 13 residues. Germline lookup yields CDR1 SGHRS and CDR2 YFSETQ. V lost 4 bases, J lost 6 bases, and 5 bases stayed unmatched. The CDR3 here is CASSPTGEDTQYF. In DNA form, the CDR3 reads TGCGCCAGCAGCCCTACAGGGGAGGATACGCAGTATTTT.

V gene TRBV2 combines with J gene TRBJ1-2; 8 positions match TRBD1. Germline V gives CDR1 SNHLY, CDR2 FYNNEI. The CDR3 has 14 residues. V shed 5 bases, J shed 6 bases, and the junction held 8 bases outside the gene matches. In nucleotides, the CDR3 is TGTGCCAGCAGTCCCGGACAGGGTAGGGATGGCTACACCTTC. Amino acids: CASSPGQGRDGYTF.

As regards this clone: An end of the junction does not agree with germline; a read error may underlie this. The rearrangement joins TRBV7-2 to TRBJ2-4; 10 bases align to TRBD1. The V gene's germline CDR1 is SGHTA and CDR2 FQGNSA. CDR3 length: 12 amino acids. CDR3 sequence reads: CASSLERGQGIF. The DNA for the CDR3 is TGTGCCAGCAGCTTAGAAAGGGGACAGGGGATCTTC. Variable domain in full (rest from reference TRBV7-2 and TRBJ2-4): GAGVSQSPSNKVTEKGKDVELRCDPISGHTALYWYRQSLGQGLEFLIYFQGNSAPDKSGLPSDRFSAERTGGSVSTLTIQRTQQEDSAVYLCASSLERGQGIFGAGTRLSVL.

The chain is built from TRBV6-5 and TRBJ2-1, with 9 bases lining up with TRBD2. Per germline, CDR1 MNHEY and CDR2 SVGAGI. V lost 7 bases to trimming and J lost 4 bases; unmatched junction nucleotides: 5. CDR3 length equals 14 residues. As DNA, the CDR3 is TGTGCCAGCAAGGCGGGAGGGCCTTACAATGAGCAGTTCTTC. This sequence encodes CASKAGGPYNEQFF.

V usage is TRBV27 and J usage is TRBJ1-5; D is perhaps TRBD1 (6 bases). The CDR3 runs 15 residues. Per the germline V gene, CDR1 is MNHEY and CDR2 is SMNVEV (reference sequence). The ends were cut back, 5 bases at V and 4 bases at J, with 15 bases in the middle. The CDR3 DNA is TGTGCCAGCAGTCAACAGGGCCTACATAATCAGCCCCAGCATTTT. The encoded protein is CASSQQGLHNQPQHF.

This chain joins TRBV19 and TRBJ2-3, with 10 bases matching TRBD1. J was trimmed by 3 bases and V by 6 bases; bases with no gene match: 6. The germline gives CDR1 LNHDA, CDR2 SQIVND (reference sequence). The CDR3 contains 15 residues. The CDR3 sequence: CASSDRDRGTDTQYF. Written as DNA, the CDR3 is TGTGCCAGTAGCGACCGGGACAGGGGAACAGATACGCAGTATTTT.

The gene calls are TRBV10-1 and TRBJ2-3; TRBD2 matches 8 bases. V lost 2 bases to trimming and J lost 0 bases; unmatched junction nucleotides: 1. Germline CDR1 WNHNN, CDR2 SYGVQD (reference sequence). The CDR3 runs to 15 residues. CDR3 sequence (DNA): TGCGCCAGCAGTGAGCGGGAGGGAAGCACAGATACGCAGTATTTT. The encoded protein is CASSEREGSTDTQYF.

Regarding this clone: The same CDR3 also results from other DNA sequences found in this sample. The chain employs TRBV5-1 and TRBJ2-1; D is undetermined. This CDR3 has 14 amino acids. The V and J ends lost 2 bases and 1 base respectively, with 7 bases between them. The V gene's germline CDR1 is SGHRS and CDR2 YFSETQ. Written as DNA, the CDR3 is TGCGCCAGCAGCTTAGCGCTTTCCTACAATGAGCAGTTCTTC. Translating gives CASSLALSYNEQFF. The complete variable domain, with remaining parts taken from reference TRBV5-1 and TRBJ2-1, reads KAGVTQTPRYLIKTRGQQVTLSCSPISGHRSVSWYQQTPGQGLQFLFEYFSETQRNKGNFPGRFSGRQFSNSRSEMNVSTLELGDSALYLCASSLALSYNEQFFGPGTRLTVL.

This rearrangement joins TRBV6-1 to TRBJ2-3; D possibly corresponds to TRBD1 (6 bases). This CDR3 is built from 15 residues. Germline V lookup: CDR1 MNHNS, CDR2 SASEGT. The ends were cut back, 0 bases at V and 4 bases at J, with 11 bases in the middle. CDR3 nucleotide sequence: TGTGCCAGCAGTGAAGCGGGCAGGGGCCCAGATACGCAGTATTTT. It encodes CASSEAGRGPDTQYF.

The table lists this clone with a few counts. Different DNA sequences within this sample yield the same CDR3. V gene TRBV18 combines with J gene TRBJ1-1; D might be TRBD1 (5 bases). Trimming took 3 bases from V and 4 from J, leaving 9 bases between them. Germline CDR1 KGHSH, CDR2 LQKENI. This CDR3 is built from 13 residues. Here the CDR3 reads CASSPVGVTEAFF. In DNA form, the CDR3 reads TGTGCCAGCTCACCGGTGGGGGTCACTGAAGCTTTCTTT.

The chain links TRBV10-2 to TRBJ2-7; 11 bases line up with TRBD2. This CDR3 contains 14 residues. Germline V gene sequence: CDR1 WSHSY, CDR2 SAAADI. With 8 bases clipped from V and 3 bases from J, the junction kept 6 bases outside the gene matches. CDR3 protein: CASGGLAGGYEQYF. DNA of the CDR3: TGCGCCAGCGGGGGGCTAGCGGGGGGCTACGAGCAGTACTTC.

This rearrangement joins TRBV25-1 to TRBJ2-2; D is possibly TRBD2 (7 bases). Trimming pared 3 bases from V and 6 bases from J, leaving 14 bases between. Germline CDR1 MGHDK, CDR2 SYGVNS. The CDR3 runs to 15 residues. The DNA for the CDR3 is TGTGCCAGCAGTGAGGGGAGGGGGAAACCCGGGGAGCTGTTTTTT. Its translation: CASSEGRGKPGELFF.

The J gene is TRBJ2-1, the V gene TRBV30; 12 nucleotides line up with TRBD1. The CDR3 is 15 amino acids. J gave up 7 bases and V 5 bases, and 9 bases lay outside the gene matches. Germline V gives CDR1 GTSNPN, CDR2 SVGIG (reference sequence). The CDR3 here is CAWGTGTGGKNEQFF. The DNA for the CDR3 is TGTGCCTGGGGCACCGGGACAGGGGGCAAAAATGAGCAGTTCTTC.

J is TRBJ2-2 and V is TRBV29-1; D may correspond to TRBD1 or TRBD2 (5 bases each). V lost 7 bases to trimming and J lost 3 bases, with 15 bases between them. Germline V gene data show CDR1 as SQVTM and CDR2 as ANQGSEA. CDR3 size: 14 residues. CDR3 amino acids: CSAKGVAYTGELFF. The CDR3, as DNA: TGCAGCGCTAAAGGGGTAGCGTACACCGGGGAGCTGTTTTTT.

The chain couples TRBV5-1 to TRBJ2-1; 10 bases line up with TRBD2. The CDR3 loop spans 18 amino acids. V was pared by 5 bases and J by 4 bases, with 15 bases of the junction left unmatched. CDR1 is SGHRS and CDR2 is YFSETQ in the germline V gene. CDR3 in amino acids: CASRGIGASGGVYNEQFF. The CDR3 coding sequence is TGCGCCAGCAGGGGAATCGGGGCTAGCGGGGGCGTTTACAATGAGCAGTTCTTC. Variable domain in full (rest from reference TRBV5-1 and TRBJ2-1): KAGVTQTPRYLIKTRGQQVTLSCSPISGHRSVSWYQQTPGQGLQFLFEYFSETQRNKGNFPGRFSGRQFSNSRSEMNVSTLELGDSALYLCASRGIGASGGVYNEQFFGPGTRLTVL.

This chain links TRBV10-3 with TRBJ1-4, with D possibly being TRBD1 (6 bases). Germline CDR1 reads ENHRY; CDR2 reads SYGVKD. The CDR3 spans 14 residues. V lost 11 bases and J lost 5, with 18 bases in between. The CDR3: CASTPTGQNEKLFF. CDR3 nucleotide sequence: TGTGCCTCCACCCCGACAGGACAGAATGAAAAACTGTTTTTT.

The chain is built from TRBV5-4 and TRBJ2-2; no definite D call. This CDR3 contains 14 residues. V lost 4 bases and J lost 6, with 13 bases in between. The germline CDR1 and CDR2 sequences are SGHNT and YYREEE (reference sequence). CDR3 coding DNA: TGTGCCAGCAGCGCGGACCCAGTGGCCGGGGAGCTGTTTTTT. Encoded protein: CASSADPVAGELFF.

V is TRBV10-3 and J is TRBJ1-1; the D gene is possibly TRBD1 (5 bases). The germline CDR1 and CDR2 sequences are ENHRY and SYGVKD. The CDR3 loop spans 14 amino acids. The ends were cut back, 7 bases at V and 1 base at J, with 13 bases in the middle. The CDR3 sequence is CAITQGAKNTEAFF. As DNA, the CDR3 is TGTGCCATCACTCAGGGTGCGAAGAACACTGAAGCTTTCTTT.

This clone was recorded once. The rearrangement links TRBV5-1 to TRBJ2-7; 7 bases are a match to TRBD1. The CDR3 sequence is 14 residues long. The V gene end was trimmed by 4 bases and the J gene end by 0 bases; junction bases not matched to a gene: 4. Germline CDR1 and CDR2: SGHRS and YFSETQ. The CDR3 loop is CASSKTGSSYEQYF. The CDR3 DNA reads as TGCGCCAGCAGCAAGACAGGGAGCTCCTACGAGCAGTACTTC.

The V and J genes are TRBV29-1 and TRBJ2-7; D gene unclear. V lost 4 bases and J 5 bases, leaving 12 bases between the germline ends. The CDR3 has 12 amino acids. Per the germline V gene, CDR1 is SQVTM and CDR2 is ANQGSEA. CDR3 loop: CSVGKGSNEQYF. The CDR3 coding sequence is TGCAGCGTTGGGAAGGGCAGCAACGAGCAGTACTTC.